These 20 T cell receptor beta chains share one sample of origin, sequenced in a study of identical twins. One entry per CDR3 protein results from TCRdb running MiXCR on the 5' RACE reads. The sample has some 320,000 distinct CDR3 sequences, 9% to 15% seen once. This same sample was also taken into another study, of yellow fever vaccine responses in identical twins.

The material sequenced was CD8+ T cells sorted from blood. The receptors derive from a woman younger than 35 in good health.

This clonotype was counted between two and nine times. V is TRBV19 and J is TRBJ2-7; no reliable D call. The CDR3 totals 13 residues. Per germline, CDR1 LNHDA and CDR2 SQIVND (reference sequence). The V end lost 2 bases, the J end lost 6 bases, and 11 bases lay between the germline ends. The CDR3 DNA follows: TGTGCCAGTAGTATATTAGGGAAGTCCGAGCAGTACTTC. Translating gives CASSILGKSEQYF.

This clonotype was detected many times. V is TRBV7-2 and J is TRBJ2-3; no clear D. CDR1 and CDR2 (germline): SGHTA, FQGNSA. The CDR3 has 17 residues. Trimming stripped 2 bases from V and 2 bases from J, with 17 bases between. The CDR3 is CASSLFGSVPVTDTQYF. DNA of the CDR3: TGTGCCAGCAGCTTATTTGGATCAGTTCCCGTCACAGATACGCAGTATTTT.

This clonotype was detected ten times or more. This rearrangement joins TRBV7-9 to TRBJ2-1; 8 bases match TRBD2. Germline assignment: CDR1 SEHNR and CDR2 FQNEAQ (reference sequence). The CDR3 is made up of 16 amino acids. The trim removed 5 bases at V and 0 bases at J, leaving 6 bases unmatched. The CDR3, as DNA: TGTGCCAGCAGCGATACGGGGGGGAGCTCCTACAATGAGCAGTTCTTC. This gives the protein CASSDTGGSSYNEQFF.

In this sample, this clonotype turned up once. This chain connects TRBV20-1 to TRBJ2-6; no clear D gene. Germline V gene sequence: CDR1 DFQATT, CDR2 SNEGSKA (reference sequence). This CDR3 comprises 14 residues. With 5 bases removed from V and 1 base from J, the gap between germline ends came to 9 bases. The CDR3 sequence: CSAPDPSGANVLTF. The CDR3 DNA is TGCAGTGCTCCCGACCCATCTGGGGCCAACGTCCTGACTTTC.

V and J are TRBV4-1 and TRBJ2-7, with no clear D. Germline CDR1 is MGHRA and CDR2 is YSYEKL. The V gene lost 3 bases and the J gene lost 2 bases, with 14 bases spanning the gap. The length of the CDR3 is 15 residues. The CDR3 DNA follows: TGCGCCAGCAGCCAGGATTACTTAGGAACCTACGAGCAGTACTTC. Encoded protein: CASSQDYLGTYEQYF.

The chain has TRBV6-1 and TRBJ2-7; TRBD2 is a possible D gene (6 bases). V was clipped by 2 bases and J by 0 bases, with 8 bases between them. The CDR3 spans 14 residues. Germline CDR1 reads MNHNS; CDR2 reads SASEGT. The CDR3 spells CASSEFGGSYEQYV. The DNA of the CDR3 is TGTGCCAGCAGTGAATTCGGGGGCTCCTACGAGCAGTACGTC.

This clonotype was picked up a small number of times. The chain couples TRBV7-9 to TRBJ2-6, with TRBD1 as a possible D gene (5 bases). The germline CDR1 and CDR2 sequences are SEHNR and FQNEAQ (reference sequence). The length of the CDR3 is 17 residues. Trimming pared 5 bases from V and 0 bases from J, leaving 14 bases between. CDR3 nucleotides: TGTGCCAGCAGCCCCCCGACAGCGAACTCTGGGGCCAACGTCCTGACTTTC. This codes for CASSPPTANSGANVLTF. The full variable domain, in which reference TRBV7-9 and TRBJ2-6 provide the parts outside the CDR3, is DTGVSQNPRHKITKRGQNVTFRCDPISEHNRLYWYRQTLGQGPEFLTYFQNEAQLEKSRLLSDRFSAERPKGSFSTLEIQRTEQGDSAMYLCASSPPTANSGANVLTFGAGSRLTVL.

V gene TRBV25-1 combines with J gene TRBJ1-1; maybe TRBD1 (6 bases). This CDR3 contains 14 residues. Germline loops: CDR1 MGHDK, CDR2 SYGVNS. V lost 1 base, J lost 2 bases, and 8 bases lay in between. The CDR3 bases are TGTGCCAGCAGTGAATGGACAGACAACACTGAAGCTTTCTTT. This encodes CASSEWTDNTEAFF.

In its sample, this clonotype was seen a few times. The chain joins TRBV12-3 or TRBV12-4 to TRBJ2-5; D uncertain. Trimming left V 7 bases short and J 5 bases short, with 14 bases between. The CDR3 spans 13 residues. CDR3 in amino acids: CASTSRVGETQYF. CDR3 nucleotide sequence: TGTGCCAGCACCAGTAGAGTTGGGGAGACCCAGTACTTC.

As DNA, the CDR3 is TGTGCCAGCAGCCAAGTGGGAGGGGTGTTAGATACGCAGTATTTT. Translation: CASSQVGGVLDTQYF. This chain joins TRBV3-1 and TRBJ2-3, with 7 bases fitting TRBD2. Germline V gives CDR1 LGHDT, CDR2 YNNKEL (reference sequence). CDR3 length: 15 residues. The junction had 6 bases not matched to a gene; V was cut back by 1 base and J by 5 bases.

This chain joins TRBV22-1 and TRBJ2-6; the table names TRBD2, a call not compared with the DNA. TRBV22-1 represents a pseudogene. CDR3 length: 16 residues. CDR3 DNA sequence: TGTCCGGGGACTAGCGGGATGGTCTCTGGGGCCAACGTCCTGACTTTC. It yields the protein CPGTSGMVSGANVLTF.

This clonotype has a handful of counts. This sequence joins TRBV6-1 and TRBJ2-7, with TRBD2 identical over 10 bases. The V segment lost 3 bases and the J segment 2 bases; nucleotides outside the gene matches: 4. Germline CDR1 MNHNS, CDR2 SASEGT. The CDR3 consists of 15 residues. CDR3 sequence (DNA): TGTGCCAGCAGTGAGACTAGCGGGTCAGCCTACGAGCAGTACTTC. It is translated as CASSETSGSAYEQYF.

This clonotype came up a few times. The chain links TRBV27 to TRBJ2-1; D may be TRBD2 (6 bases). This CDR3 is 14 amino acids long. V lost 4 bases and J lost 0, with 7 bases in between. In germline, CDR1 is MNHEY, CDR2 SMNVEV (reference sequence). The DNA for the CDR3 is TGTGCCAGCAGTTGGGGGGTCTCCTACAATGAGCAGTTCTTC. It is translated as CASSWGVSYNEQFF.

J is TRBJ1-1 and V is TRBV29-1; D unclear. V was pared by 4 bases and J by 3 bases, with 12 bases between. CDR1 SQVTM and CDR2 ANQGSEA come from the germline V gene. The CDR3 is made up of 13 amino acids. The CDR3 protein is CSVVGIGDTEAFF. The CDR3 nucleotides are TGCAGCGTTGTTGGGATTGGGGACACTGAAGCTTTCTTT. Complete variable domain (other parts from reference TRBV29-1 and TRBJ1-1): SAVISQKPSRDICQRGTSLTIQCQVDSQVTMMFWYRQQPGQSLTLIATANQGSEATYESGFVIDKFPISRPNLTFSTLTVSNMSPEDSSIYLCSVVGIGDTEAFFGQGTRLTVV.

This sequence joins TRBV4-1 and TRBJ1-5; unclear D gene. The CDR3 covers 14 residues. The V gene's germline CDR1 is MGHRA and CDR2 YSYEKL. The V gene lost 2 bases and the J gene lost 6 bases, with 11 bases spanning the gap. The CDR3 here is CASSQHRGGQPQHF. The CDR3 region has the DNA TGCGCCAGCAGCCAACACCGCGGCGGTCAGCCCCAGCATTTT.

V usage is TRBV6-1 and J usage is TRBJ2-1; D gene uncertain. The length of the CDR3 is 13 residues. Trimming pared 10 bases from V and 0 bases from J, leaving 10 bases between. Per germline, CDR1 MNHNS and CDR2 SASEGT. The CDR3 is CATHQSSYNEQFF. DNA of the CDR3: TGTGCCACACATCAAAGCTCCTACAATGAGCAGTTCTTC.

This clonotype occurred many times. This chain links TRBV7-6 with TRBJ1-1, with D perhaps TRBD1 (6 bases). Between the trimmed V and J ends, which lost 5 bases and 10 bases, there was a span of 20 bases. The CDR3 consists of 14 residues. Germline-derived CDR1 and CDR2 are SGHVS and FNYEAQ. This CDR3 reads CASSPRGTLAVAFF. The CDR3 DNA is TGTGCCAGCAGCCCCCGAGGGACACTCGCGGTAGCTTTCTTT.

The rearrangement joins TRBV3-1 to TRBJ2-3; D is undetermined. Trimming cost V 4 bases and J 5 bases, with 10 bases left between them. There are 13 residues in the CDR3. In germline, CDR1 is LGHDT, CDR2 YNNKEL (reference sequence). This chain's CDR3 is CASSPKKIDTQYF. CDR3 DNA sequence: TGTGCCAGCAGCCCTAAGAAAATAGATACGCAGTATTTT.

Many counts were recorded for this clonotype. The chain carries TRBV28 and TRBJ2-2; TRBD2 matches at 14 bases. J gave up 2 bases and V 5 bases, and 16 bases lay outside the gene matches. Germline lookup yields CDR1 MDHEN and CDR2 SYDVKM. The CDR3 has 21 amino acids. The CDR3 reads CASSPGLAGGYSTPNTGELFF. The CDR3 DNA reads as TGTGCCAGCAGTCCAGGACTAGCGGGAGGTTATTCTACACCAAACACCGGGGAGCTGTTTTTT.

A few counts support this clonotype. The rearrangement links TRBV6-1 to TRBJ2-7; possibly TRBD2 for D (6 bases). Trimming stripped 7 bases from V and 0 bases from J, with 10 bases between. The CDR3 is made up of 13 amino acids. Germline V lookup: CDR1 MNHNS, CDR2 SASEGT. Here the CDR3 reads CASNLSGSYEQYF. The CDR3 bases are TGTGCCAGCAACCTTAGCGGCTCCTACGAGCAGTACTTC.